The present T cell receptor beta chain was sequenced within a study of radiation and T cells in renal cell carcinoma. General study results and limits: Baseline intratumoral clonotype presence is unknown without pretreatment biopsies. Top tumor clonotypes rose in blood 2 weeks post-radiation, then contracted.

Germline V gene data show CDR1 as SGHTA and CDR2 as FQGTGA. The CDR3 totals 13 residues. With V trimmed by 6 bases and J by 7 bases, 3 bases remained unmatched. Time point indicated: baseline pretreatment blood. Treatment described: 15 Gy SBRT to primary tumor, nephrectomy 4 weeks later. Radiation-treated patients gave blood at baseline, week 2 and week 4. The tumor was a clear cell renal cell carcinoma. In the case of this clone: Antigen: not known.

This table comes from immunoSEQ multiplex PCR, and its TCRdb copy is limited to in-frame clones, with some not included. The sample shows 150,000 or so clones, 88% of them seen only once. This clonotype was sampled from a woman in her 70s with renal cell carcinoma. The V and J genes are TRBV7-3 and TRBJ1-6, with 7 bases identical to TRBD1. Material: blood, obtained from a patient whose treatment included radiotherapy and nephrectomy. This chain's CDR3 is CASRRDRNSPLHF. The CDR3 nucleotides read TGTGCCAGCAGGAGGGACAGAAATTCACCCCTCCACTTT.